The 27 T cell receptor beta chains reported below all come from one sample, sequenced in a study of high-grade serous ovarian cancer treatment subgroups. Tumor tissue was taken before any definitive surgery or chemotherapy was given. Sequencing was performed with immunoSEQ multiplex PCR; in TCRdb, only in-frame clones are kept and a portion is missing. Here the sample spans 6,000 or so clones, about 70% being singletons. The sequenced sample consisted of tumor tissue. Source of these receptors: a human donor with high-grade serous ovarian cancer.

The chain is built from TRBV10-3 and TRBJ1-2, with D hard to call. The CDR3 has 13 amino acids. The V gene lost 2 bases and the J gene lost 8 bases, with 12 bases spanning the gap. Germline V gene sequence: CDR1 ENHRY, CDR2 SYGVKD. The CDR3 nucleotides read TGTGCCATCAGTGAGCCCCCCGCGAGGGGCTACACCTTC. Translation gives CAISEPPARGYTF.

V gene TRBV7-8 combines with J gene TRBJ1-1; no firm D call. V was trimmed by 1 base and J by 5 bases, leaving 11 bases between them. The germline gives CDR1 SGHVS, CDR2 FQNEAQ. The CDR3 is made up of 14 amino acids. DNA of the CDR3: TGTGCCAGCAGCTTAGGGGTTGCCCTGACTGAAGCTTTCTTT. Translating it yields CASSLGVALTEAFF. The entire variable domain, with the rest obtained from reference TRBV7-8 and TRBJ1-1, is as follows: GAGVSQSPRYKVAKRGQDVALRCDPISGHVSLFWYQQALGQGPEFLTYFQNEAQLDKSGLPSDRFFAERPEGSVSTLKIQRTQQEDSAVYLCASSLGVALTEAFFGQGTRLTVV.

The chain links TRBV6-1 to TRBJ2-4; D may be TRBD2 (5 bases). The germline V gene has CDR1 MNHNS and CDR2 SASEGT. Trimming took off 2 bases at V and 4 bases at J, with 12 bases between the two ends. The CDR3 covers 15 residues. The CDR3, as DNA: TGTGCCAGCAGTGAATTATCGGGGTCGAAAAACATTCAGTACTTC. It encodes CASSELSGSKNIQYF.

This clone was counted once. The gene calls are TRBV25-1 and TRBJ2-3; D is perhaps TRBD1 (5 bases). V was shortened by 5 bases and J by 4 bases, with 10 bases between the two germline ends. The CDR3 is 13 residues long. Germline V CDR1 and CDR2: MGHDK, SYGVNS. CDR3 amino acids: CASSTPGPDTQYF. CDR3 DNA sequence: TGTGCCAGCAGTACGCCAGGGCCAGATACGCAGTATTTT.

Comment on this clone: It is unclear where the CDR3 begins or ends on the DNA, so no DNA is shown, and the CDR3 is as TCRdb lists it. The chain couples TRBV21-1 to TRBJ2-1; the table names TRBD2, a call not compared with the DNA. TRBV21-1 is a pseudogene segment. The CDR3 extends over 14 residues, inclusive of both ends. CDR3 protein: CASPEVGVGNEQFF.

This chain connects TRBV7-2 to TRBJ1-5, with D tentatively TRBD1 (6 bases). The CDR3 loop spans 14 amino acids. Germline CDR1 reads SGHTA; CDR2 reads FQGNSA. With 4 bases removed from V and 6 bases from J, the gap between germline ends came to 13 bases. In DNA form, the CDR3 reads TGTGCCAGCAGCTCCCGGACAGATGGTCAGCCCCAGCATTTT. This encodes CASSSRTDGQPQHF.

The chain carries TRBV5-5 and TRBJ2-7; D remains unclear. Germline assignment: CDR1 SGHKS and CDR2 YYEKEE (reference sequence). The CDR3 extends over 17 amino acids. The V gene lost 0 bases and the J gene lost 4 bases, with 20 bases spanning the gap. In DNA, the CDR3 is TGTGCCAGCAGCTTGGGGGGTTGGTCTATCAGACCATACGAGCAGTACTTC. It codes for CASSLGGWSIRPYEQYF.

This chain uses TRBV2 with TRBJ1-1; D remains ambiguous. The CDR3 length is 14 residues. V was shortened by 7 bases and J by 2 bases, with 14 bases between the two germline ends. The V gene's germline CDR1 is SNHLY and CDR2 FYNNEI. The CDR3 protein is CASTFGRGNTEAFF. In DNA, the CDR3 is TGTGCCAGCACGTTCGGTCGGGGAAACACTGAAGCTTTCTTT.

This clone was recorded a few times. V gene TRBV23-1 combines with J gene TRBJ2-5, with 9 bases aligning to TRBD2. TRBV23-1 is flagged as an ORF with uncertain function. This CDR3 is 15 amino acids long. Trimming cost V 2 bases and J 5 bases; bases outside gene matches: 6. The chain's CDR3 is CASSQPSSGEETQYF. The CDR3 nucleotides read TGCGCCAGCAGTCAACCCTCTAGCGGGGAGGAGACCCAGTACTTC.

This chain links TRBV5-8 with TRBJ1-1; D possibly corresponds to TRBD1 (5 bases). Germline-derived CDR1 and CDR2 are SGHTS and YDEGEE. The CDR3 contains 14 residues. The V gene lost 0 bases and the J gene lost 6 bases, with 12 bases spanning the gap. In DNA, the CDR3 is TGTGCCAGCAGCTTGGATGGGGCCACTTCTGAAGCTTTCTTT. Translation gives CASSLDGATSEAFF.

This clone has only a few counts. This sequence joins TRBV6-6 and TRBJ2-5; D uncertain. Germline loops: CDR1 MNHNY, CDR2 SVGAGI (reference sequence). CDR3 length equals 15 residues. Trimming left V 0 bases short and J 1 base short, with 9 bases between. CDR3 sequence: CASSYSRPPQETQYF. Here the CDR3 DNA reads TGTGCCAGCAGTTACTCTCGGCCGCCCCAAGAGACCCAGTACTTC.

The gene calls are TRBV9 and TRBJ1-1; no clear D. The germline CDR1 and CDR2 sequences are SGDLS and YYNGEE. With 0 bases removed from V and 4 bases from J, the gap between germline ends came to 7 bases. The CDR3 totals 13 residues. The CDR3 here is CASSVEKGTEAFF. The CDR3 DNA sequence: TGTGCCAGCAGCGTAGAAAAAGGCACTGAAGCTTTCTTT.

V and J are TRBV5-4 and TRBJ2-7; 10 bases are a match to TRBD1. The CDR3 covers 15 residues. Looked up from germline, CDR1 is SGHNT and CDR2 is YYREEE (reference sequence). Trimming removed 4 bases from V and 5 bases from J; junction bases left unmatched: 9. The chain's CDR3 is CASSRLRDRGDEQYF. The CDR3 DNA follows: TGTGCCAGCAGCCGACTCCGGGACAGGGGTGACGAGCAGTACTTC.

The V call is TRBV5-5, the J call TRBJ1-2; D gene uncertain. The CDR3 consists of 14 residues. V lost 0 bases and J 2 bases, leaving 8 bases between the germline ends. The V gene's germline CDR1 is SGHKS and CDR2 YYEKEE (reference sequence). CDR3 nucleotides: TGTGCCAGCAGCTTGGAAAGGACGAACTATGGCTACACCTTC. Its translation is CASSLERTNYGYTF.

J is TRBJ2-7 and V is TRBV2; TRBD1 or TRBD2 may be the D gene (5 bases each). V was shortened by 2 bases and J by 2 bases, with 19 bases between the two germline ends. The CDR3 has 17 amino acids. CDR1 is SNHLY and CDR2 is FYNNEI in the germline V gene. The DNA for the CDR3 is TGTGCCAGCAGTGAACAAATAATCCGGGGCAGGACCTACGAGCAGTACTTC. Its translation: CASSEQIIRGRTYEQYF.

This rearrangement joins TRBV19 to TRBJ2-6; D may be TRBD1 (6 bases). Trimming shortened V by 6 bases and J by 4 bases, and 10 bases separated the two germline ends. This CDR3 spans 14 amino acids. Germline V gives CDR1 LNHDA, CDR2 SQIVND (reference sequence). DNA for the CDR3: TGTGCCAGTAGCCGGACAGCGGGGGCCAACGTCCTGACTTTC. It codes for CASSRTAGANVLTF.

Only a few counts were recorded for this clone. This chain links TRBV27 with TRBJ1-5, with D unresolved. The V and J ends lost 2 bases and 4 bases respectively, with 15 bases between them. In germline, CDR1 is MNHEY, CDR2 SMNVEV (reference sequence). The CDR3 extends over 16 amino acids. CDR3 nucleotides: TGTGCCAGCAGTTTAGCGAACAACGGGAGGAATCAGCCCCAGCATTTT. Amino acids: CASSLANNGRNQPQHF.

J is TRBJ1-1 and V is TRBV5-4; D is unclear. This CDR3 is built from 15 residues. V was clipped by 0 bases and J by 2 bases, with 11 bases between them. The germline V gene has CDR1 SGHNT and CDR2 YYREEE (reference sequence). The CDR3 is CASSLAFQVNTEAFF. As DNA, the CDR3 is TGTGCCAGCAGCTTGGCCTTCCAGGTAAACACTGAAGCTTTCTTT.

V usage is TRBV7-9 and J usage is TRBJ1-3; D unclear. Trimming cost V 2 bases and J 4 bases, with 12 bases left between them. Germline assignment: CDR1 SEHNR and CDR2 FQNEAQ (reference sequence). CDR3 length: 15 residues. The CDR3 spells CASSLLGLRGNTIYF. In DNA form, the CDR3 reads TGTGCCAGCAGCTTATTAGGGTTGCGGGGAAACACCATATATTTT.

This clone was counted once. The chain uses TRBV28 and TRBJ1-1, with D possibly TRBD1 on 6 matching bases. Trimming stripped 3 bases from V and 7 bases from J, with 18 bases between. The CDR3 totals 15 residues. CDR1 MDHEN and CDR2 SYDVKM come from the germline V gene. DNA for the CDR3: TGTGCCAGCAGTTTCCATCCTGGGGGCTCCCTTGAAGCTTTCTTT. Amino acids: CASSFHPGGSLEAFF.

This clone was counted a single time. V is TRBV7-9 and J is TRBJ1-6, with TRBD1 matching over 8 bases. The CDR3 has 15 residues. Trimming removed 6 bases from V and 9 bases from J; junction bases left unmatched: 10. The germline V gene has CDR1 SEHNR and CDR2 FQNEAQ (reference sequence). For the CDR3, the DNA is TGTGCCAGCAGTCCATCCGGGACAGGAGTTTCACCCCTCCACTTT. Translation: CASSPSGTGVSPLHF.

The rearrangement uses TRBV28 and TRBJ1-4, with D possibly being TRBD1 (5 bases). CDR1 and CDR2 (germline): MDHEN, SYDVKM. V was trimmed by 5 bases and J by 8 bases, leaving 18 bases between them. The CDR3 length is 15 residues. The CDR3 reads CASSPGGPGREKLFF. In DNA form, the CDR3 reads TGTGCCAGCAGTCCCGGGGGACCCGGACGAGAAAAACTGTTTTTT.

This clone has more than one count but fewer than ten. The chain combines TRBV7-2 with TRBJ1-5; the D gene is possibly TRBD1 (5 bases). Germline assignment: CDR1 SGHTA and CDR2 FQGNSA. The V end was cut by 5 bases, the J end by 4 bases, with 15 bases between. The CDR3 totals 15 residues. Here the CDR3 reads CASSTNRGGNQPQHF. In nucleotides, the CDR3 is TGTGCCAGCAGCACCAACCGGGGGGGGAATCAGCCCCAGCATTTT.

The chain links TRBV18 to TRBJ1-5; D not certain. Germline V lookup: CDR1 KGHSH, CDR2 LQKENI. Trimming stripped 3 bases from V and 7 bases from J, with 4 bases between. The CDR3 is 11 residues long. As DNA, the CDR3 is TGTGCCAGCTCACCGGGCCAGCCCCAGCATTTT. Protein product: CASSPGQPQHF.

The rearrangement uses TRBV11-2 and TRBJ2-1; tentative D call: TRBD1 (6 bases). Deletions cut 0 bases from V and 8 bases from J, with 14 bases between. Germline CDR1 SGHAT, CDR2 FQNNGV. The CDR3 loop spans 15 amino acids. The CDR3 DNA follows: TGTGCCAGCAGCTTAGACAAACAGGGCTGGCATGAGCAGTTCTTC. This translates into CASSLDKQGWHEQFF.

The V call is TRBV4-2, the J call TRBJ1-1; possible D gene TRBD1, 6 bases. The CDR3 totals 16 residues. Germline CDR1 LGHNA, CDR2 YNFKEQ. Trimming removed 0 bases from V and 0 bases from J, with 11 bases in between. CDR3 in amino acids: CASSQDFRGMNTEAFF. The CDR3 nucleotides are TGTGCCAGCAGCCAAGACTTCAGGGGTATGAACACTGAAGCTTTCTTT.

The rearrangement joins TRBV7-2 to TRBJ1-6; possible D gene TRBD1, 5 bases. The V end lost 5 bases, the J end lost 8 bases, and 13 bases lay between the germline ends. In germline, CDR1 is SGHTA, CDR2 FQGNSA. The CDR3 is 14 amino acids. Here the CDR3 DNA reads TGTGCCAGCAGCCCCCCCAGGGCTTATTCACCCCTCCACTTT. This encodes CASSPPRAYSPLHF.